The present T cell receptor (beta chain) was sequenced within a study of OX40 agonist ivuxolimab in advanced cancers. Study details: Previous treatment with anti-PD-1, anti-PD-L1 or anti-CTLA-4 therapy was allowed; 30% to 50% had received some. Study-level points and caveats: A proportion of nonresponders additionally exhibited low normalized T-cell clonal expansion. Expanded peripheral T cells had an undetermined antigen specificity. CD8+ T cells were the subset that, on average, had more expanded clones than CD4+.

Of note for this clone: Its antigen remains unidentified.

Data came from immunoSEQ multiplex PCR; TCRdb stores just in-frame clones and leaves some out. This sample has around 100,000 clones, with approximately 91% found just once. CDR1 and CDR2 (germline): LNHDA, SQIVND (reference sequence). V lost 8 bases, J lost 1 base, and 12 bases lay in between. The CDR3 covers 15 residues. Sequencing was performed on CD4+ or CD8+ T cells sorted from blood, taken in a trial of the OX40 agonist ivuxolimab. The chain uses TRBV19 and TRBJ2-6; D may be TRBD1 (6 bases). The sequence came from an adult with an advanced solid tumor such as melanoma, head and neck, liver or kidney cancer. The CDR3 reads CASGGWGSGANVLTF. CDR3 DNA sequence: TGTGCCAGTGGGGGCTGGGGGTCTGGGGCCAACGTCCTGACTTTC.